This T cell receptor beta chain was observed in a study of blood T cell repertoires in COVID-19. V dropped 3 bases and J dropped 3; count of bases not matched to a gene: 12. The CDR3 has 18 amino acids. Germline-derived CDR1 and CDR2 are LNHNV and YYDKDF (reference sequence). Under the authors' procedure: It was from reference gene primer amplification that nucleated cell counts were estimated. Profiling relied on immunoSEQ multiplex PCR, and the TCRdb table lists in-frame clones only, not all of them. V and J calls and clone size are as listed in that table; D and trimming were resolved from the DNA. The profile shows 150,000 to 200,000 clones, over 75% of them singletons. Allocation to cohorts depended on clinical history reported by the participants.

The sample taken for sequencing was PBMCs or T cells enriched from blood (not recorded which). The TCR sequence derives from a woman under 30 who had recovered from COVID-19. V gene TRBV15 combines with J gene TRBJ1-4, with TRBD1 identical over 8 bases. Written as DNA, the CDR3 is TGTGCCACCAGCAGGTGGGGGACAGGATCATATTCTAATGAAAAACTGTTTTTT. The encoded protein is CATSRWGTGSYSNEKLFF.